Following are 30 T cell receptor beta chains from one sample sequenced in a study of blood T cells in healthy people across ages. Sample-barcoded 5' priming and a J-beta primer mix drove a second PCR of roughly 6 to 12 cycles. TCRdb re-called the 5' RACE reads through MiXCR, storing one row per CDR3 protein. The table lists hundreds of thousands of distinct CDR3 sequences, around 29% of them singletons. The specimen was blood. Every receptor here comes from a woman in her 70s in good health.

This clonotype appeared a few times. V and J are TRBV4-3 and TRBJ2-3, with D uncertain. This CDR3 is 14 amino acids long. Trimming removed 1 base at V and 2 bases at J, with 7 bases between. Germline lookup yields CDR1 LGHNA and CDR2 YSLEER. DNA for the CDR3: TGCGCCAGCAGCCAAGGCACTATCACAGATACGCAGTATTTT. Its protein is CASSQGTITDTQYF.

As for this clonotype: This sequence may be a read error, since a much larger clone differs from it by one base. The conserved phenylalanine or tryptophan is not found at the CDR3 terminus, so this likely reflects a read error. V gene TRBV10-3 combines with J gene TRBJ2-1; D may be TRBD1 or TRBD2 (5 bases each). The ends were cut back, 2 bases at V and 10 bases at J, with 6 bases in the middle. The CDR3 covers 11 residues. CDR1 is ENHRY, CDR2 SYGVKD, per germline. CDR3 DNA sequence: TGTGCCATCAGTGAGGAGGGGGAGCAGTTCCTC. Translation gives CAISEEGEQFL.

This clonotype was recorded a few times. The chain recombines TRBV29-1 with TRBJ1-3; D gene unclear. The CDR3 extends over 13 amino acids. The germline V gene has CDR1 SQVTM and CDR2 ANQGSEA. The V and J ends lost 3 bases and 0 bases respectively, with 6 bases between them. The CDR3 DNA reads TGCAGCGTTGAGCAAGTCTCTGGAAACACCATATATTTT. As protein: CSVEQVSGNTIYF.

This clonotype was picked up a small number of times. The rearrangement uses TRBV12-3 or TRBV12-4 and TRBJ2-5, with 8 bases lining up with TRBD1. With 1 base clipped from V and 2 bases from J, the junction kept 6 bases outside the gene matches. The CDR3 covers 16 residues. CDR3 sequence: CASSLGQGAFQETQYF. Here the CDR3 DNA reads TGTGCCAGCAGTTTAGGGCAGGGGGCCTTTCAAGAGACCCAGTACTTC.

This clonotype was counted a few times. The chain carries TRBV20-1 and TRBJ1-6, with D perhaps TRBD1 (6 bases). Per germline, CDR1 DFQATT and CDR2 SNEGSKA (reference sequence). The CDR3 is made up of 14 amino acids. V dropped 0 bases and J dropped 11 bases, with 14 bases sitting between them. The CDR3 DNA reads TGCAGTGCTAGAGAGGACAGCCTTTTGGCACCCCTCCACTTT. Translated: CSAREDSLLAPLHF.

This chain joins TRBV3-1 and TRBJ2-5; 12 nucleotides match TRBD2. The closer fit of TRBJ2-1 to the DNA end suggests the J call may be wrong. CDR1 is LGHDT and CDR2 is YNNKEL in the germline V gene (reference sequence). The CDR3 contains 19 residues. CDR3 bases: TGTGCCAGCAGCCAAGGGGGGAGGACTAGCGGGGTCTACGGCAATGAGCAGTTCTTC. Translated, it gives CASSQGGRTSGVYGNEQFF.

This clonotype came up a few times. This sequence joins TRBV2 and TRBJ2-3, with D perhaps matching TRBD2 (5 bases). The CDR3 runs to 12 residues. V dropped 5 bases and J dropped 4 bases, with 7 bases sitting between them. Germline CDR1 is SNHLY and CDR2 is FYNNEI. CDR3 in DNA: TGTGCCAGCAGTCGGGGTGCAGATACGCAGTATTTT. The encoded protein is CASSRGADTQYF.

This chain connects TRBV20-1 to TRBJ1-6, with D unclear. The germline CDR1 and CDR2 sequences are DFQATT and SNEGSKA (reference sequence). Deletions cut 7 bases from V and 3 bases from J, with 10 bases between. The CDR3 runs 13 residues. The CDR3 bases are TGCAGTGGAGGAATCAACTATAATTCACCCCTCCACTTT. Protein sequence: CSGGINYNSPLHF.

The chain employs TRBV28 and TRBJ1-2; D remains unclear. Germline V gives CDR1 MDHEN, CDR2 SYDVKM. The CDR3 sequence is 15 residues long. The V end lost 5 bases, the J end lost 6 bases, and 19 bases lay between the germline ends. This CDR3 reads CASSPLSRAVNGYTF. The CDR3 nucleotides are TGTGCCAGCAGTCCCCTCAGTCGAGCAGTTAATGGCTACACCTTC.

The table lists this clonotype with a count of one. J is TRBJ1-5 and V is TRBV4-1; D gene ambiguous. The ends were cut back, 0 bases at V and 7 bases at J, with 13 bases in the middle. The CDR3 is 15 amino acids. Germline values: CDR1 MGHRA, CDR2 YSYEKL. CDR3 sequence reads: CASSQERGTRQPQHF. CDR3 DNA sequence: TGCGCCAGCAGCCAAGAACGGGGAACCCGACAGCCCCAGCATTTT.

This clonotype showed up just a few times. V usage is TRBV12-5 and J usage is TRBJ2-2, with 8 bases that match TRBD1. CDR3 length: 14 amino acids. Per germline, CDR1 LGHNT and CDR2 FRNRAP. Unmatched junction bases numbered 7, after V lost 6 bases and J lost 7 bases. The CDR3 bases are TGTGCTAGTGGGGCGACAGGGGTTGGCGGGGAGCTGTTTTTT. Translated, it gives CASGATGVGGELFF.

Concerning this clonotype itself: One end of the junction is discordant with germline, which a read error may explain. This chain uses TRBV3-1 with TRBJ2-6, with D tentatively TRBD1 (6 bases). This CDR3 comprises 15 residues. Germline V gene data show CDR1 as LGHDT and CDR2 as YNNKEL (reference sequence). CDR3 sequence: CACSQEGGGANVLTF. CDR3 nucleotide sequence: TGTGCCTGCAGCCAAGAAGGGGGAGGGGCCAACGTCCTGACTTTC.

This clonotype was seen repeatedly, ten times or more. The rearrangement links TRBV2 to TRBJ2-7; no definite D call. The CDR3 spans 12 residues. CDR1 and CDR2 (germline): SNHLY, FYNNEI. V shed 3 bases and J shed 0 bases, with 3 bases lying between them. CDR3 bases: TGTGCCAGCAGTGACCACTCCTACGAGCAGTACTTC. Protein product: CASSDHSYEQYF.

This CDR3 is CSGTGITTF. CDR3 coding DNA: TGCAGCGGTACCGGGATTACAACCTTC. The V and J genes are TRBV29-1 and TRBJ1-2, with D unresolved. Trimming took 7 bases from V and 14 from J, leaving 14 bases between them. This CDR3 spans 9 amino acids. CDR1 is SQVTM and CDR2 is ANQGSEA in the germline V gene.

The CDR3 is CASSRLDRGLNQPQHF. In DNA form, the CDR3 reads TGTGCCAGCAGCCGTCTCGACAGGGGGCTGAATCAGCCCCAGCATTTT. The genes are TRBV7-9 and TRBJ1-5; 10 bases are a match to TRBD1. Germline trimming cut 5 bases from V and 4 bases from J; bases unmatched to any gene: 8. Germline loops: CDR1 SEHNR, CDR2 FQNEAQ (reference sequence). The CDR3 extends over 16 amino acids.

This clonotype was observed a single time. The chain uses TRBV19 and TRBJ2-5; 8 nucleotides align to TRBD1. Germline CDR1 LNHDA, CDR2 SQIVND (reference sequence). Unmatched junction bases numbered 2, after V lost 4 bases and J lost 4 bases. The CDR3 length is 13 residues. In nucleotides, the CDR3 is TGTGCCAGTAGTACCGACAGGGGAGAGACCCAGTACTTC. This codes for CASSTDRGETQYF.

This clonotype was seen just once. The chain is built from TRBV20-1 and TRBJ2-5, with D possibly matching TRBD2 (6 bases). The length of the CDR3 is 14 residues. CDR1 DFQATT and CDR2 SNEGSKA come from the germline V gene (reference sequence). Trimming shortened V by 1 base and J by 7 bases, and 16 bases separated the two germline ends. The CDR3 DNA follows: TGCAGTGCTAGAGTCGGCGAGGGACTCGTGACCCAGTACTTC. Amino acid sequence: CSARVGEGLVTQYF.

This clonotype has only a few counts. The chain carries TRBV11-2 and TRBJ2-5; D unclear. CDR3 length equals 11 residues. The germline V gene encodes CDR1 SGHAT and CDR2 FQNNGV. The V end was cut by 5 bases, the J end by 5 bases, with 6 bases between. CDR3 protein: CASSHPETQYF. The CDR3 region has the DNA TGTGCCAGCAGCCATCCGGAGACCCAGTACTTC.

This sequence joins TRBV7-2 and TRBJ2-5; 15 bases map to TRBD2. CDR3 length: 18 residues. V lost 4 bases, J lost 1 base, and 7 bases stayed unmatched. The V gene's germline CDR1 is SGHTA and CDR2 FQGNSA. CDR3 loop: CASSSRTSGRASQETQYF. CDR3 nucleotide sequence: TGTGCCAGCAGCTCTCGGACTAGCGGGAGGGCCTCCCAAGAGACCCAGTACTTC.

The rearrangement uses TRBV6-6 and TRBJ1-4; D remains unclear. The V gene lost 5 bases and the J gene lost 8 bases, with 15 bases spanning the gap. There are 14 residues in the CDR3. Germline CDR1 reads MNHNY; CDR2 reads SVGAGI (reference sequence). CDR3 loop: CASSRDSGSEKLFF. The CDR3, as DNA: TGTGCCAGCAGTCGGGATTCTGGGAGCGAAAAACTGTTTTTT.

The table lists this clonotype with a few counts. V and J are TRBV7-9 and TRBJ2-1; TRBD1 might be the D (5 bases). V was trimmed by 1 base and J by 0 bases, leaving 13 bases between them. This CDR3 has 17 amino acids. Germline CDR1 SEHNR, CDR2 FQNEAQ (reference sequence). For the CDR3, the DNA is TGTGCCAGCAGCTTAGGGGGCCCCGACAGCTCCTACAATGAGCAGTTCTTC. It translates to CASSLGGPDSSYNEQFF. Together with reference TRBV7-9 and TRBJ2-1, the CDR3 gives the full variable domain: DTGVSQNPRHKITKRGQNVTFRCDPISEHNRLYWYRQTLGQGPEFLTYFQNEAQLEKSRLLSDRFSAERPKGSFSTLEIQRTEQGDSAMYLCASSLGGPDSSYNEQFFGPGTRLTVL.

This clonotype has a count of ten or more. This chain connects TRBV29-1 to TRBJ1-4; the D is unclear. Per germline, CDR1 SQVTM and CDR2 ANQGSEA. CDR3 length equals 11 residues. V lost 7 bases to trimming and J lost 10 bases, with 13 bases between them. This CDR3 is CSAQRDLKLFF. The CDR3 coding sequence is TGCAGCGCCCAACGCGATCTAAAACTGTTTTTT. Looking up the rest from reference TRBV29-1 and TRBJ1-4 gives the full variable domain: SAVISQKPSRDICQRGTSLTIQCQVDSQVTMMFWYRQQPGQSLTLIATANQGSEATYESGFVIDKFPISRPNLTFSTLTVSNMSPEDSSIYLCSAQRDLKLFFGSGTQLSVL.

The rearrangement joins TRBV5-1 to TRBJ1-4, with D maybe TRBD1 (5 bases). The CDR3 length is 16 residues. Germline loops: CDR1 SGHRS, CDR2 YFSETQ. V was shortened by 2 bases and J by 8 bases, with 19 bases between the two germline ends. The CDR3 DNA is TGCGCCAGCAGCTTATCTAAATCCCAGGGTGAGGAAAAACTGTTTTTT. Its translation is CASSLSKSQGEEKLFF.

The rearrangement links TRBV6-5 to TRBJ2-1; 11 bases align to TRBD2. Looked up from germline, CDR1 is MNHEY and CDR2 is SVGAGI. Trimming removed 2 bases from V and 10 bases from J; junction bases left unmatched: 7. This CDR3 spans 15 amino acids. CDR3 residues: CASSYIAGGPREQFF. CDR3 nucleotide sequence: TGTGCCAGCAGTTACATAGCGGGGGGGCCGAGGGAGCAGTTCTTC.

This clonotype was seen ten or more times. CDR3 residues: CASSETSGRRLDEQFF. The CDR3, as DNA: TGTGCCAGCAGTGAGACTAGCGGGAGGAGATTGGATGAGCAGTTCTTC. This chain connects TRBV25-1 to TRBJ2-5, with 13 bases that match TRBD2. The DNA end is a closer match to TRBJ2-1, so the J assignment may be wrong. The CDR3 spans 16 residues. Germline CDR1 and CDR2: MGHDK and SYGVNS.

This clonotype turned up a few times. CDR3 in amino acids: CASSQRRQGGTGANVLTF. The DNA of the CDR3 is TGTGCCAGCAGCCAAAGGCGACAGGGGGGGACTGGGGCCAACGTCCTGACTTTC. This rearrangement joins TRBV4-2 to TRBJ2-6; 9 bases fit TRBD1. CDR3 length: 18 residues. The V and J ends lost 2 bases and 2 bases, in that order; junction bases with no gene match: 7. CDR1 LGHNA and CDR2 YNFKEQ come from the germline V gene.

This clonotype was seen only a few times. The chain employs TRBV6-9 and TRBJ2-2; 8 bases match TRBD2. Germline CDR1 and CDR2: MNHGY and SVAAGI. V lost 4 bases and J lost 2; bases outside the gene matches: 15. CDR3 length: 19 residues. The CDR3 protein is CASSLNVLGSGINTGELFF. The CDR3 nucleotides are TGTGCCAGCAGTTTAAATGTATTAGGTAGCGGGATCAACACCGGGGAGCTGTTTTTT.

Worth noting for this clonotype: Mismatch with germline at one junction end may stem from a read error. The chain links TRBV3-1 to TRBJ1-6; 7 nucleotides align to TRBD1. There are 14 residues in the CDR3. Per the germline V gene, CDR1 is LGHDT and CDR2 is YNNKEL (reference sequence). The DNA of the CDR3 is TGTGCCGGCAGCTCCCGACAGGGAAATTCACCCCTCCACTTT. It codes for CAGSSRQGNSPLHF. The full variable domain, completed using reference TRBV3-1 and TRBJ1-6, is DTAVSQTPKYLVTQMGNDKSIKCEQNLGHDTMYWYKQDSKKFLKIMFSYNNKELIINETVPNRFSPKSPDKAHLNLHINSLELGDSAVYFCAGSSRQGNSPLHFGNGTRLTVT.

The genes are TRBV3-1 and TRBJ1-5, with D uncertain. This CDR3 comprises 14 residues. From germline, CDR1 is LGHDT and CDR2 YNNKEL (reference sequence). Trimming took off 4 bases at V and 7 bases at J, with 14 bases between the two ends. CDR3 DNA sequence: TGTGCCAGCAGCCGTGGTGGGGTTAGCCAGCCCCAGCATTTT. Translated: CASSRGGVSQPQHF.

The chain links TRBV28 to TRBJ2-2; tentative D call: TRBD2 (5 bases). The germline V gene encodes CDR1 MDHEN and CDR2 SYDVKM. This CDR3 is built from 14 residues. The V gene lost 3 bases and the J gene lost 6 bases, with 11 bases spanning the gap. CDR3 DNA: TGTGCCAGCAGTTTTGGAGAGAGGGCCGGGGAGCTGTTTTTT. Protein: CASSFGERAGELFF.